A single sample is the source of the 8 T cell receptor beta chains below, sequenced in a study of OX40 agonist ivuxolimab in advanced cancers. TCRdb's copy holds only in-frame clones and misses some; the assay was immunoSEQ multiplex PCR. The sample yields about 12,000 clones, nearly 80% seen once. The sample in question was CD4+ or CD8+ T cells sorted from blood, obtained in a trial of the OX40 agonist ivuxolimab. The receptors were sampled from an adult with an advanced solid tumor such as melanoma, head and neck, liver or kidney cancer.

The CDR3 region has the DNA TGCGCCAGCACCCCTCTTGGCCCCGGGGCCTACGAGCAGTACTTC. It codes for CASTPLGPGAYEQYF. The rearrangement uses TRBV4-3 and TRBJ2-5; D perhaps matches TRBD2 (5 bases). The tail of the sequence fits TRBJ2-7 better, so the J call may be wrong. Germline V gene lookup returns CDR1 LGHNA and CDR2 YSLEER. The length of the CDR3 is 15 residues.

The chain recombines TRBV6-1 with TRBJ2-3; 7 positions match TRBD2. V gave up 10 bases and J gave up 5 bases; unmatched junction bases: 15. Germline assignment: CDR1 MNHNS and CDR2 SASEGT. CDR3 length equals 15 residues. DNA for the CDR3: TGTGCCACACGGGACTACTATTGGGATGGAGATACGCAGTATTTT. Encoded protein: CATRDYYWDGDTQYF.

Within the sample, this clone is large. The chain links TRBV4-3 to TRBJ1-4; D is ambiguous. The V gene's germline CDR1 is LGHNA and CDR2 YSLEER. Trimming removed 1 base at V and 8 bases at J, with 14 bases between. The length of the CDR3 is 15 residues. CDR3 sequence reads: CASSQVEVEGEKLFF. Written as DNA, the CDR3 is TGCGCCAGCAGCCAAGTCGAGGTAGAAGGCGAAAAACTGTTTTTT.

This clone is medium-sized by share. V gene TRBV11-2 combines with J gene TRBJ2-1; 8 positions agree with TRBD2. The J segment lost 7 bases and the V segment lost 6 bases, leaving 11 bases of the junction unmatched. This CDR3 has 15 amino acids. Per the germline V gene, CDR1 is SGHAT and CDR2 is FQNNGV. Here the CDR3 DNA reads TGTGCCAGCAGGACGGGGGTAGCGGGAAGGAATGAGCAGTTCTTC. Translated, it gives CASRTGVAGRNEQFF.

The table lists this clone with a few counts. The V call is TRBV11-2, the J call TRBJ1-4; 7 nucleotides agree with TRBD1. Germline V gene data show CDR1 as SGHAT and CDR2 as FQNNGV. This CDR3 comprises 15 residues. Germline trimming cut 4 bases from V and 4 bases from J; bases unmatched to any gene: 6. The CDR3 coding sequence is TGTGCCAGCAGCTCCCTGGACAGGAGTAATGAAAAACTGTTTTTT. It specifies CASSSLDRSNEKLFF. The full variable domain, with the rest looked up from reference TRBV11-2 and TRBJ1-4, is EAGVAQSPRYKIIEKRQSVAFWCNPISGHATLYWYQQILGQGPKLLIQFQNNGVVDDSQLPKDRFSAERLKGVDSTLKIQPAKLEDSAVYLCASSSLDRSNEKLFFGSGTQLSVL.

This clone rates as medium-sized (0.01 to 0.1%). The rearrangement links TRBV5-4 to TRBJ1-1; D ambiguous. This CDR3 comprises 14 residues. CDR1 and CDR2 (germline): SGHNT, YYREEE (reference sequence). V was trimmed by 0 bases and J by 1 base, leaving 7 bases between them. The CDR3 coding sequence is TGTGCCAGCAGCTTGGTCATGGGGAACACTGAAGCTTTCTTT. Encoded protein: CASSLVMGNTEAFF.

The V call is TRBV5-4, the J call TRBJ2-7; possible D gene TRBD2, 5 bases. The CDR3 covers 14 residues. Trimming took off 5 bases at V and 4 bases at J, with 16 bases between the two ends. CDR1 and CDR2 (germline): SGHNT, YYREEE (reference sequence). Here the CDR3 reads CASRGGPDGYEQYF. The CDR3 DNA reads TGTGCCAGCAGAGGAGGACCTGACGGGTACGAGCAGTACTTC.

The rearrangement uses TRBV27 and TRBJ2-2, with D unclear. CDR3 size: 15 residues. Trimming took 3 bases from V and 2 from J, leaving 10 bases between them. In germline, CDR1 is MNHEY, CDR2 SMNVEV (reference sequence). Written as DNA, the CDR3 is TGTGCCAGCAGTTTTAAGGAGCTCAACACCGGGGAGCTGTTTTTT. Translating gives CASSFKELNTGELFF.